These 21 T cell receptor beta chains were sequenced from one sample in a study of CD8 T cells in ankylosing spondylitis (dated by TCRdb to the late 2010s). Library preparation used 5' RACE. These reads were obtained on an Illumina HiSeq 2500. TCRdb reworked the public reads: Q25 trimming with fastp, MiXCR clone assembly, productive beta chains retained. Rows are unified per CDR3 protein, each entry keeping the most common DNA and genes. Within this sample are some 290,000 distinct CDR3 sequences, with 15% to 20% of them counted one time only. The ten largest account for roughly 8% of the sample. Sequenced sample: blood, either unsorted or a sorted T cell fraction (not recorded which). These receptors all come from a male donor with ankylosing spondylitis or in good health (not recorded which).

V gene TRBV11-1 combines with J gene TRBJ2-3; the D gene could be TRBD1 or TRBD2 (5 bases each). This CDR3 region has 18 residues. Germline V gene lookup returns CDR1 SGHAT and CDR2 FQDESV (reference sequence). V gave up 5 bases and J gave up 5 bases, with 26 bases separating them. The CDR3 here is CASSPTTGLIGTGDTQYF. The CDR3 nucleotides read TGTGCCAGCAGCCCGACTACGGGGTTGATAGGTACAGGAGATACGCAGTATTTT.

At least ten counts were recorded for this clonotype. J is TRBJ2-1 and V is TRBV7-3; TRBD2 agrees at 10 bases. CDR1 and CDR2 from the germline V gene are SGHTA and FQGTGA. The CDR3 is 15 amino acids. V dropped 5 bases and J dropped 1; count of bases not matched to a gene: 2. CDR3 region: CASSATSGSYNEQFF. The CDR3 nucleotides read TGTGCCAGCAGCGCGACTAGCGGGTCCTACAATGAGCAGTTCTTC.

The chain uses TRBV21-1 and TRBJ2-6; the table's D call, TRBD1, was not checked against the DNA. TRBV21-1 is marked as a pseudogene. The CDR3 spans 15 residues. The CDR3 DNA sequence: TGTGCCAGCAGCCATCGGGATAGGGGGGCCAACGACCTGACTTTC. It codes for CASSHRDRGANDLTF.

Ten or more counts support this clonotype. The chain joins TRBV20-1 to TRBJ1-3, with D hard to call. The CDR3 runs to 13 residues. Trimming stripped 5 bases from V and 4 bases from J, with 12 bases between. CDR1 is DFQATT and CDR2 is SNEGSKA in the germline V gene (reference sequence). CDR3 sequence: CSAQTFLGNTIYF. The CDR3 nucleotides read TGCAGTGCTCAAACTTTCTTAGGAAACACCATATATTTT.

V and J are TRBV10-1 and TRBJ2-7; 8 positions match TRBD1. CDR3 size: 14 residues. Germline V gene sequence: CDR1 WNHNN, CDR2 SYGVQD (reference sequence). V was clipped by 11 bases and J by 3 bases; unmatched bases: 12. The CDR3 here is CADSESGQDYEQYV. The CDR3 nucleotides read TGCGCCGACAGTGAGTCGGGACAGGACTACGAGCAGTACGTC.

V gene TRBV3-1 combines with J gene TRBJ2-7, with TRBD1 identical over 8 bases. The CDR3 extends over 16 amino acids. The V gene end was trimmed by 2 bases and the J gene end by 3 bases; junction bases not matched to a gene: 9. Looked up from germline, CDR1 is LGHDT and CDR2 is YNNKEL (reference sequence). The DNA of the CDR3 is TGTGCCAGCAGCCAACGGGGACAGGTTTCAAGCTACGAGCAGTACGTC. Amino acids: CASSQRGQVSSYEQYV.

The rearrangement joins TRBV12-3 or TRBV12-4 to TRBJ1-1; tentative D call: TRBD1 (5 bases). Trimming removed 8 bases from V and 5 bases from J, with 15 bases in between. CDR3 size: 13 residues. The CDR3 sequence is CASGTFAGTEAFF. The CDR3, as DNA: TGTGCCAGCGGGACCTTCGCGGGGACTGAAGCTTTCTTT.

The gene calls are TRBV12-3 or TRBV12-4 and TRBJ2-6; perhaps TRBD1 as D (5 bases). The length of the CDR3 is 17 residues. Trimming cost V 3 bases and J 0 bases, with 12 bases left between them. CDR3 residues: CASSFRQTHSGANVLTF. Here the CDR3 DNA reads TGTGCCAGCAGTTTCCGACAGACTCACTCTGGGGCCAACGTCCTGACTTTC.

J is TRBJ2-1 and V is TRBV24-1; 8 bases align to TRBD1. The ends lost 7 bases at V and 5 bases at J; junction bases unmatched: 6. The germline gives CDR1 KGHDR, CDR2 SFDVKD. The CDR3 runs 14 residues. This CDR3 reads CATRGRTGNNEQFF. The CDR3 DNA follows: TGTGCCACCAGGGGTCGGACAGGGAACAATGAGCAGTTCTTC.

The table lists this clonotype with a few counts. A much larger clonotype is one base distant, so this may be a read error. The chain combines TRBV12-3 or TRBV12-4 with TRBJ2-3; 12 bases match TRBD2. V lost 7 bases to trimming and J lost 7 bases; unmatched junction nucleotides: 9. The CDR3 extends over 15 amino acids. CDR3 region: CASKVTSGRSYTQYF. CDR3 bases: TGTGCCAGCAAAGTGACTAGCGGGAGATCATATACGCAGTATTTT.

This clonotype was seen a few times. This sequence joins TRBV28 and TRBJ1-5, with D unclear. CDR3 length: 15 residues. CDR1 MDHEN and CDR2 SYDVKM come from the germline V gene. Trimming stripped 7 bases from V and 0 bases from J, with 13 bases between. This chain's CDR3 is CASTKNLDSNQPQHF. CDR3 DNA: TGTGCCAGCACGAAGAATCTTGATAGCAATCAGCCCCAGCATTTT.

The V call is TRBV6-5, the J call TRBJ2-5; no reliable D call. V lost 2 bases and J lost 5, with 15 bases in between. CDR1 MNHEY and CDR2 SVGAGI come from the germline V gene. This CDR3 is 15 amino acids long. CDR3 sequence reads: CASSYGNFNGETQYF. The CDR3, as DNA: TGTGCCAGCAGTTACGGGAATTTTAACGGGGAGACCCAGTACTTC.

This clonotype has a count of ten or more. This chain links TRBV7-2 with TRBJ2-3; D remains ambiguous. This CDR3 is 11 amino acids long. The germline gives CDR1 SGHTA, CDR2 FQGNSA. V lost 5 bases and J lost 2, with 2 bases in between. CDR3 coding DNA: TGTGCCAGCAGCCACACAGATACGCAGTATTTT. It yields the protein CASSHTDTQYF.

The DNA for the CDR3 is TGCAGTGTCGGCTCGGGAGGGCGGGATACGCAGTATTTT. Protein sequence: CSVGSGGRDTQYF. The J gene is TRBJ2-3, the V gene TRBV20-1, with 8 bases that match TRBD2. CDR1 is DFQATT and CDR2 is SNEGSKA in the germline V gene (reference sequence). CDR3 length: 13 residues. The ends lost 7 bases at V and 6 bases at J; junction bases unmatched: 9.

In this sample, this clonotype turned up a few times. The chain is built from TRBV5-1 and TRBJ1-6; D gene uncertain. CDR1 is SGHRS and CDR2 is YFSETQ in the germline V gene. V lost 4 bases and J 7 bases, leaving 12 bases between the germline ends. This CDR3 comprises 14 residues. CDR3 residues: CASSEGPGNSPLHF. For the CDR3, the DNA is TGCGCCAGCAGCGAGGGTCCGGGAAATTCACCCCTCCACTTT.

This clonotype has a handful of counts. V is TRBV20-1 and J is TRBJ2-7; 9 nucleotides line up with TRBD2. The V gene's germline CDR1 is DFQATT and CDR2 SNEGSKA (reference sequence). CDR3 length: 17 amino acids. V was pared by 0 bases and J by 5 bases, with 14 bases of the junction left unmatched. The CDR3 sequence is CSARDQASGIPRDEQYV. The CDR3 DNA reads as TGCAGTGCTAGAGATCAGGCTAGCGGGATACCCAGGGACGAGCAGTACGTC.

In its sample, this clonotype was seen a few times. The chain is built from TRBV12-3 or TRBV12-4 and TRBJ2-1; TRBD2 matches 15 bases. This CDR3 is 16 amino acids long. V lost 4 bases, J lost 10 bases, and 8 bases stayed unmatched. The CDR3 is CASSSSGTSGRLEQFF. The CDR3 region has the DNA TGTGCCAGCAGTTCCAGCGGGACTAGCGGGAGGTTGGAGCAGTTCTTC.

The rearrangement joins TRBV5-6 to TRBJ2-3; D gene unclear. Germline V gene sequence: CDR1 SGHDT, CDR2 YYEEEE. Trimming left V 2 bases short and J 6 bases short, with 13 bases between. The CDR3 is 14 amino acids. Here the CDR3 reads CASSFSMLKDTQYF. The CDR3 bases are TGTGCCAGCAGCTTTTCCATGCTAAAGGATACGCAGTATTTT.

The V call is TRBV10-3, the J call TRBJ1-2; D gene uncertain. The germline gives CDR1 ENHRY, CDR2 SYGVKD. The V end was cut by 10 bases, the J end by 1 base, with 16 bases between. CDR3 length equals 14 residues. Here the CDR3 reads CATADLKNNYGYTF. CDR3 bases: TGTGCCACCGCAGATTTAAAAAATAACTATGGCTACACCTTC.

CDR3 bases: TGTGCCAGCAGCACCTGGACTAGCGTTGAGCAGTTCTTC. Translation gives CASSTWTSVEQFF. The chain employs TRBV7-2 and TRBJ2-1, with TRBD2 identical over 9 bases. Unmatched junction bases numbered 5, after V lost 5 bases and J lost 9 bases. The CDR3 has 13 residues. Germline-derived CDR1 and CDR2 are SGHTA and FQGNSA.

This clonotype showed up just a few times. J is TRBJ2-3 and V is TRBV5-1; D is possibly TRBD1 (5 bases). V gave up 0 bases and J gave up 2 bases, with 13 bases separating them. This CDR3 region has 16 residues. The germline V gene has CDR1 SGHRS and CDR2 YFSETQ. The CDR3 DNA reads TGCGCCAGCAGCTTGGACCTGCAGGGAAACACAGATACGCAGTATTTT. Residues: CASSLDLQGNTDTQYF.